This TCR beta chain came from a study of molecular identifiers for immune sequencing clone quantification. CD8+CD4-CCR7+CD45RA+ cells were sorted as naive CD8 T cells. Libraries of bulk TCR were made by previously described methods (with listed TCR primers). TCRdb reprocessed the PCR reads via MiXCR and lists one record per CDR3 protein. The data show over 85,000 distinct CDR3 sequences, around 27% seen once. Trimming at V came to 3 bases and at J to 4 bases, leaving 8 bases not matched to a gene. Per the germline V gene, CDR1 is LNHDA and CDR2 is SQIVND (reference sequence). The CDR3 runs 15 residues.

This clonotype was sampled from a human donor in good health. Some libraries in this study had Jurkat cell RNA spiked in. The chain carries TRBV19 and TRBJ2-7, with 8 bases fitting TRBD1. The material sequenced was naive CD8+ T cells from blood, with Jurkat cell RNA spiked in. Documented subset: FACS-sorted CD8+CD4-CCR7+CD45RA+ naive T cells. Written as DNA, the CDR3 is TGTGCCAGTAGTATTTTAACAGGGGGTAGGTACGAGCAGTACTTC. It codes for CASSILTGGRYEQYF.